This T cell receptor (beta chain) derives from a study of CD8 T cells in ankylosing spondylitis. TCRdb reprocessed the 5' RACE reads with MiXCR, giving one entry per CDR3 protein. There are under 250,000 distinct CDR3 sequences in the sample; under 8.5% occur only once, and roughly 5% lies in the top ten. Overall study findings and caveats: A number of the motif variants had already been described in reactive arthritis synovial fluid and blood. For ankylosing spondylitis blood, a TCR beta motif of under ten highly homologous variants appeared characteristic. Disease-associated clones were reportedly significantly overrepresented in matched ankylosing spondylitis synovial fluid.

V was clipped by 6 bases and J by 1 base; unmatched bases: 9. The CDR3 length is 15 residues. The germline V gene has CDR1 DFQATT and CDR2 SNEGSKA (reference sequence). With respect to this clonotype: Its antigen is not identified.

This clonotype was sampled from a female donor with ankylosing spondylitis or in good health (not recorded which). The chain recombines TRBV20-1 with TRBJ1-5, with 7 bases matching TRBD1. The sample consisted of blood, either unsorted or a sorted T cell fraction (not recorded which). This CDR3 reads CSAGGGGRSNQPQHF. Written as DNA, the CDR3 is TGCAGTGCAGGGGGCGGGGGCCGGAGCAATCAGCCCCAGCATTTT.